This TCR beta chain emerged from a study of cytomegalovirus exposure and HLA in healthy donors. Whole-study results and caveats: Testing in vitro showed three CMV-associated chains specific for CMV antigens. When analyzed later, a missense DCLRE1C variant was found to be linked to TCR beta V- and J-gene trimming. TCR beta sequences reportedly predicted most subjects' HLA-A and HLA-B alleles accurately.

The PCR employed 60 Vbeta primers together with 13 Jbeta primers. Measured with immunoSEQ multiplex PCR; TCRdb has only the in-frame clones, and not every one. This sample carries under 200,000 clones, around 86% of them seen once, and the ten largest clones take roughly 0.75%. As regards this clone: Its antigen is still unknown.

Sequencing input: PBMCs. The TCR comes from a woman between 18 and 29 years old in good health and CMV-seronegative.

The CDR3 nucleotides are TGTGCCAGCAGTTTATCGTCGGCGGGACAGGGGTTTAATTCACCCCTCCACTTT. Its translation is CASSLSSAGQGFNSPLHF. This chain connects TRBV27 to TRBJ1-6, with TRBD1 matching over 10 bases. From germline, CDR1 is MNHEY and CDR2 SMNVEV (reference sequence). The length of the CDR3 is 18 residues. Trimming took 0 bases from V and 6 from J; bases not matched to a gene: 8.